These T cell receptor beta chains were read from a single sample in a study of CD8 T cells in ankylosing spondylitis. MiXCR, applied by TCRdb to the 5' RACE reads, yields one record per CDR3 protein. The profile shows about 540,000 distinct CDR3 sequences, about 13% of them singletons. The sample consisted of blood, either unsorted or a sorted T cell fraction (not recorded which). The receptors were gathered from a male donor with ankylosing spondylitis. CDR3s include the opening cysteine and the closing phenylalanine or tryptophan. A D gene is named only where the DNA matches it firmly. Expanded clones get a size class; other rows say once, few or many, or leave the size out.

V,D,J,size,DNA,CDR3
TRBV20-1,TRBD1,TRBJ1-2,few,TGCAGTAGTACAGGGGGCTATGGCTACACCTTC,CSSTGGYGYTF
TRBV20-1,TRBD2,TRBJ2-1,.,TGCAGTGCTAGGGCCTCCTTGCGGGAGGTTAATGAGCAGTTCTTC,CSARASLREVNEQFF
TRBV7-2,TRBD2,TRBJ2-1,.,TGTGCCAGCAGGAGTCCGGGGGGAAATGAGCAGTTCTTC,CASRSPGGNEQFF
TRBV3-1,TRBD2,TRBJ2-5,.,TGTGCCAGCAGCTCGGGACTAGCGGGAGGGTACCAAGAGACCCAGTACTTC,CASSSGLAGGYQETQYF
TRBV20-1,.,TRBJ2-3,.,TGCAGTGCTGTCCAAACCCAGAGGGGAGATACGCAGTATTTT,CSAVQTQRGDTQYF
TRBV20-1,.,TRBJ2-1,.,TGCAGTGCTTTCAACCGGGACTCCGCCTACAATGAGCAGTTCTTC,CSAFNRDSAYNEQFF
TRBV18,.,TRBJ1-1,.,TGTGCCAGCTCAGCTCAGGGGTCGGATGAAGCTTTCTTT,CASSAQGSDEAFF
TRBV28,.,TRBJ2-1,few,TGTGCCAGCAGGTTTGGTTCCCCTAGCGTGTCGATCCACAATGAGCAGTTCTTC,CASRFGSPSVSIHNEQFF
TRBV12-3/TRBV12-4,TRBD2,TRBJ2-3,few,TGTGCCAGCAGTTTGAGAACTAGCGGAGACACAGATACGCAGTATTTT,CASSLRTSGDTDTQYF
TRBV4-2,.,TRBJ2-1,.,TGTGCCAGCAGCGTAAGCAGAACAGCCAATGAGCAGTTCTTC,CASSVSRTANEQFF
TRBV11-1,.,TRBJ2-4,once,TGTGCCAGCAGCTTAGGAAGGGTTACTACTCTAGCCAAAAACATTCAGTACTTC,CASSLGRVTTLAKNIQYF
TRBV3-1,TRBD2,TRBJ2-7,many,TGTGCCAGCAGCCAGTCAGGCGGTAGCGGGAGCCGCGAGCAGTACTTC,CASSQSGGSGSREQYF
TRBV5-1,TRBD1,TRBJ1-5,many,TGCGCCAGCAGCCCGGACAGGAGCAATCAGCCCCAGCATTTT,CASSPDRSNQPQHF
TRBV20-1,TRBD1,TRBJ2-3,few,TGCAGTGCTAGGGGGACAGGGGCCACAGATACGCAGTATTTT,CSARGTGATDTQYF
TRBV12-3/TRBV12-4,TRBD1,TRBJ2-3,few,TGTGCCAGCAGTTTCGGACAGGGACACACAGATACGCAGTATTTT,CASSFGQGHTDTQYF
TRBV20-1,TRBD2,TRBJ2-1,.,TGCTGTGCTAGAGATAGGTTAGCGGGAGGGCCGTCCTACAATGAGCAGTTCTTC,CCARDRLAGGPSYNEQFF
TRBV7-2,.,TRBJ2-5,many,TGTGCCAGCAGCTACCTGACCGTAGGGGAGACCCAGTACTTC,CASSYLTVGETQYF
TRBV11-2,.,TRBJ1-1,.,TGTGCCAGCTTAGGAGGACCCGGGGAAGCTTTCTTT,CASLGGPGEAFF
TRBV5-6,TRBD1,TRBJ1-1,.,TGTGCCAGCAGCTTGTTCTCGGGACAGGGACTTATCGAGACTGAAGCTTTCTTT,CASSLFSGQGLIETEAFF
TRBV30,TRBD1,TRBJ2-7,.,TGTGCCTGGAGTGTACTAGGGACAGGGGGTACCTACGAGCAGTACTTC,CAWSVLGTGGTYEQYF
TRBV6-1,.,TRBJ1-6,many,TGTGCCAGCAGGATGGACAGCGGCAATTCACCCCTCCACTTT,CASRMDSGNSPLHF
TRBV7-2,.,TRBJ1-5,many,TGTGCCAGCAGCTTCCTACAGAGCAATCAGCCCCAGCATTTT,CASSFLQSNQPQHF
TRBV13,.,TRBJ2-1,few,TGTGCCAGCAATGCGCGGATCTACAATGAGCAGTTCTTC,CASNARIYNEQFF
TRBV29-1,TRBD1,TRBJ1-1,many,TGCAGCGTTGAAAAGGGGACAGGGCGGACTGAAGCTTTCTTT,CSVEKGTGRTEAFF
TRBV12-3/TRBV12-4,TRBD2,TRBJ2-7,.,TGTGCCAGCAGGCTAGGACTAGCGGGATCTTACGAGCAGTACTTC,CASRLGLAGSYEQYF
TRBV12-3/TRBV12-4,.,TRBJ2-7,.,TGTGCCAGCAGTTTCGGGGCTATCTACGAGCAGTACTTC,CASSFGAIYEQYF
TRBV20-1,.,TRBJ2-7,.,TGCAGTGCCCTAGATATTCTGCGCATCCCCTACGAGCAGTACTTC,CSALDILRIPYEQYF
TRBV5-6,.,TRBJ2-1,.,TGTGCCAGCAGCTCTAGGGGGGGTTTCTTGGATGAGCAGTTCTTC,CASSSRGGFLDEQFF
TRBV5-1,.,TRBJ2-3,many,TGCGCCAGCAGCGTGAGCGCCTATACGACAGATACGCAGTATTTT,CASSVSAYTTDTQYF
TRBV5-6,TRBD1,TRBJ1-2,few,TGTGCCAGCAGCAATGCCGGGACAGACGGCTTTGGCTACACCTTC,CASSNAGTDGFGYTF
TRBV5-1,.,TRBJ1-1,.,TGCGCCAGCAGCTTGGAGGGGGTCCAGGGAGGAACTGAAGCTTTCTTT,CASSLEGVQGGTEAFF
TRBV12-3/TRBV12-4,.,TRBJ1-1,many,TGTGCCAGCAGTTTAACCTTCGCTGAAGCTTTCTTT,CASSLTFAEAFF
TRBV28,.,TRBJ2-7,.,TGTGCCAGTAAGGGCTACGACTCCTACGAGCAGTACTTC,CASKGYDSYEQYF
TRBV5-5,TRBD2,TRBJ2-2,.,TGTGCCAGCAGCTTAGTCCCGGGAGGGGAGACCGGGGAGCTGTTTTTT,CASSLVPGGETGELFF
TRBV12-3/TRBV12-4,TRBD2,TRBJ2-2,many,TGTGCCAGCAGTCCCGGGACTAGCGGGACGGGGGGCGGGGAGCTGTTTTTT,CASSPGTSGTGGGELFF
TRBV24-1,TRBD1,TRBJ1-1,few,TGTGCCACCAGTGCCGGGACAGGGGGTGGTGAAGCTTTCTTT,CATSAGTGGGEAFF
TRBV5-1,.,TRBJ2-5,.,TGCGCCAGCAGCCCGGAACAGGGAGGACGGGAGACCCAGTACTTC,CASSPEQGGRETQYF
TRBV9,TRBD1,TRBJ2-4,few,TGTGCCAGCAGCGACACAGGGGATCGGGACATTCAGTACTTC,CASSDTGDRDIQYF
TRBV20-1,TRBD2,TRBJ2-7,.,TGCAGTGCAAAGGGGGCTAGCGGGGTTTCAGAGCAGTACTTC,CSAKGASGVSEQYF
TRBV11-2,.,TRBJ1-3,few,TGTGCCAGCAGCTCCAATCCTACCGGAAACACCATATATTTT,CASSSNPTGNTIYF
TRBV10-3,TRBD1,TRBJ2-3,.,TGTGCCATCAGCGGGGACAGGGACACAGATACGCAGTATTTT,CAISGDRDTDTQYF
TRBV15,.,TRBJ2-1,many,TGTGCCACCAGCAGAGATCTAATAGGTCAAAACTCCTACAATGAGCAGTTCTTC,CATSRDLIGQNSYNEQFF
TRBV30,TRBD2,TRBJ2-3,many,TGTGCCTGCAAGAAAGCGGGAGTAACGGCGCAGTATTTT,CACKKAGVTAQYF
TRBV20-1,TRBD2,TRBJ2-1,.,TGCAGTGCTACAGCGGGAGGGACTGGTGATGAGCAGTTCTTC,CSATAGGTGDEQFF
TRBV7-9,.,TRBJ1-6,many,TGTGCCAGCAGCTTAGAAGGGGGGCATGCTTATTCACCCCTCCACTTT,CASSLEGGHAYSPLHF
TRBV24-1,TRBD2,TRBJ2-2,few,TGTGCCACCAGTGATTTCGGGACTAGCGGGAACACCGGGGAGCTGTTTTTT,CATSDFGTSGNTGELFF
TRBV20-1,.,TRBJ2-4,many,TGCAGTGCTAGTGGAGGGGCGGCCAAAAACATTCAGTACTTC,CSASGGAAKNIQYF
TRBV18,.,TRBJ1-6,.,TGTGCCAGCTCACCGAATTATAATTCACCCCTCCACTTT,CASSPNYNSPLHF
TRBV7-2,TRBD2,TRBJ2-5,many,TGTGCCAGCAGCTTATCTCTGACTAGCGGACAAGAGACCCAGTACTTC,CASSLSLTSGQETQYF
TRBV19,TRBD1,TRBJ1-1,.,TGTGCCAGTAGCAGGGACAGGGCCGTGAACACTGAAGCTTTCTTT,CASSRDRAVNTEAFF
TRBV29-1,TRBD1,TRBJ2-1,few,TGCAGCGTATCGTTAAACCTACTACAGGGGGCGGCGCAGTTCTTC,CSVSLNLLQGAAQFF
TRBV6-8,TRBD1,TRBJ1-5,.,TGTGCCAGCAGTGACAGGGGGCTAGGACAGCCCCAGCATTTT,CASSDRGLGQPQHF
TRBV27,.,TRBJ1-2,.,TGTGCCAGCAGTTTTGGGGGAGAGGAAACCACCCTCCGTGGCTACACCTTC,CASSFGGEETTLRGYTF
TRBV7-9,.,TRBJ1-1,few,TGTGCCAGCAGCAAAGAAGAGGGATCTGAAGCTTTCTTT,CASSKEEGSEAFF